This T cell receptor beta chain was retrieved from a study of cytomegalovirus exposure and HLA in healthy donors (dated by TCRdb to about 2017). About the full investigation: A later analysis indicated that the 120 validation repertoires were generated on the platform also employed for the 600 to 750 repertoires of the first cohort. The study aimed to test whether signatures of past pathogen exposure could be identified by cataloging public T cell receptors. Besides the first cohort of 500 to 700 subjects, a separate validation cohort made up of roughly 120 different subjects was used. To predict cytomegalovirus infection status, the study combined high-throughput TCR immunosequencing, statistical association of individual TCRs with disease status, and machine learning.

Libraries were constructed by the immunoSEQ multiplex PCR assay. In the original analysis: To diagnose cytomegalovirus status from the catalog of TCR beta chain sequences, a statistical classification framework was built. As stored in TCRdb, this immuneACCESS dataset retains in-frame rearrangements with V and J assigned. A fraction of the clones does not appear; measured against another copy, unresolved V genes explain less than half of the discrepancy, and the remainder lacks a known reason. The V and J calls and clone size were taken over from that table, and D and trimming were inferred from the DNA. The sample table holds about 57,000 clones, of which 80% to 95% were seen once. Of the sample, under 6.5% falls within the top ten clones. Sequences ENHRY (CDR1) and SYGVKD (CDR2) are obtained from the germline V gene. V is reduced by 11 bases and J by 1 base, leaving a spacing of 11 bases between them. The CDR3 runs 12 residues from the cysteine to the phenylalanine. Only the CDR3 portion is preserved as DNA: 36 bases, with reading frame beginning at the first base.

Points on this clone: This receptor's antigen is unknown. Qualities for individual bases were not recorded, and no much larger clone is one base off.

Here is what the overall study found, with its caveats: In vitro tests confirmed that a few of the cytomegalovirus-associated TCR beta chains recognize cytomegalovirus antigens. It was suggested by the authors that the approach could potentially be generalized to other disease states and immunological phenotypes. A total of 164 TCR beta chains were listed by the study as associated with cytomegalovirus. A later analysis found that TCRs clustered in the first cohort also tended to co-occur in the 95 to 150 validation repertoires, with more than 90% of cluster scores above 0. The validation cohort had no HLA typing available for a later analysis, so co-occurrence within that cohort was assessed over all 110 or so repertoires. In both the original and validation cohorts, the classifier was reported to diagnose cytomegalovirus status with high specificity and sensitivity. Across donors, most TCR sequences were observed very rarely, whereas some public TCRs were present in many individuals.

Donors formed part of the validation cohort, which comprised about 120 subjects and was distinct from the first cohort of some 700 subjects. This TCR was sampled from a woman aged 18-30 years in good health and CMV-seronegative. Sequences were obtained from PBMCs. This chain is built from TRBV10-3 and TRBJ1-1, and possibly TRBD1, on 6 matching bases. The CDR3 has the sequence CAAGTQNTEAFF. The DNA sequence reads TGTGCCGCCGGGACACAGAACACTGAAGCTTTCTTT.